What follows is one T cell receptor (beta chain) and its context. Its antigen is unknown. These data originate in a study of radiotherapy plus CTLA-4 blockade in lung cancer. CDR1 is SEHNR and CDR2 is FQNEAQ in the germline V gene (reference sequence). After removal of 5 bases from V and 1 base from J, the junction contained 1 base not matched to a gene. This CDR3 is built from 15 residues. Clones were read by immunoSEQ multiplex PCR, and TCRdb kept only the in-frame ones, dropping some. The data contain around 110,000 clones, more than 80% of them seen just once; the ten biggest clones take up about 7%. Study results and limitations: TCR clones originating in tumors grew in number in blood after radiotherapy plus ipilimumab. Dynamics of early blood T cell clones, together with interferon-beta, were reportedly the best predictors of response.

The chain joins TRBV7-9 to TRBJ2-1, with 11 positions matching TRBD2. The clonotype comes from a human donor with non-small cell lung cancer that progressed on radiotherapy plus ipilimumab. This specimen was peripheral blood, taken from a patient treated with radiotherapy plus ipilimumab. Here the CDR3 reads CASSTSGSSYNEQFF. CDR3 bases: TGTGCCAGCAGCACTAGCGGGAGTTCCTACAATGAGCAGTTCTTC.